This TCR beta chain was identified during a study of cytomegalovirus exposure and HLA in healthy donors. Primers included in the PCR were 60 Vbeta and 13 Jbeta primers. Using immunoSEQ multiplex PCR, the repertoire was profiled, and TCRdb retains in-frame clones only, with some absent. This sample has 90,000 to 150,000 clones, with 74% found just once. The CDR3 extends over 12 amino acids. V dropped 4 bases and J dropped 9 bases, with 10 bases sitting between them. The germline V gene encodes CDR1 SEHNR and CDR2 FQNEAQ (reference sequence). Sequencing was done on a sample of PBMCs. The genes are TRBV7-9 and TRBJ2-1; a weak D match, TRBD1 (7 bases). The receptor comes from a human donor in good health. This CDR3 reads CASSSRGVEQFF. CDR3 nucleotides: TGTGCCAGCAGCTCCAGGGGGGTTGAGCAGTTCTTC.